This T cell receptor beta chain was sequenced in a study of PD-1 blockade in classical Hodgkin lymphoma. Data came from immunoSEQ multiplex PCR; TCRdb stores just in-frame clones and leaves some out. The sample carries approximately 10,000 clones, 70% to 90% recorded once. Details on this clone: Its cognate antigen is unknown.

Points from the study as a whole: As was reported, newly diagnosed patients showed lower baseline TCR diversity than healthy donors did.

Trimming took 4 bases from V and 3 from J, leaving 15 bases between them. The germline V gene encodes CDR1 MDHEN and CDR2 SYDVKM. This CDR3 contains 15 residues. Time point given: cycle 4 day 1 (C4D1), after 5 to 7 weeks of nivolumab. Relapse was seen in all patients after autologous stem cell transplantation, and brentuximab vedotin exposure was variable. Magnetic negative selection was used to purify CD8+ T cells from thawed PBMCs. The sequence was obtained from a human donor with classical Hodgkin lymphoma. The donor label of this sample is uncertain. The chain couples TRBV28 to TRBJ1-1, with no clear D. This material consisted of CD8+ T cells from blood, taken before the fourth cycle of nivolumab. CDR3 sequence (DNA): TGTGCCAGCAGTTCTCCTTATCGCCCCCACACTGAAGCTTTCTTT. Amino acids: CASSSPYRPHTEAFF.